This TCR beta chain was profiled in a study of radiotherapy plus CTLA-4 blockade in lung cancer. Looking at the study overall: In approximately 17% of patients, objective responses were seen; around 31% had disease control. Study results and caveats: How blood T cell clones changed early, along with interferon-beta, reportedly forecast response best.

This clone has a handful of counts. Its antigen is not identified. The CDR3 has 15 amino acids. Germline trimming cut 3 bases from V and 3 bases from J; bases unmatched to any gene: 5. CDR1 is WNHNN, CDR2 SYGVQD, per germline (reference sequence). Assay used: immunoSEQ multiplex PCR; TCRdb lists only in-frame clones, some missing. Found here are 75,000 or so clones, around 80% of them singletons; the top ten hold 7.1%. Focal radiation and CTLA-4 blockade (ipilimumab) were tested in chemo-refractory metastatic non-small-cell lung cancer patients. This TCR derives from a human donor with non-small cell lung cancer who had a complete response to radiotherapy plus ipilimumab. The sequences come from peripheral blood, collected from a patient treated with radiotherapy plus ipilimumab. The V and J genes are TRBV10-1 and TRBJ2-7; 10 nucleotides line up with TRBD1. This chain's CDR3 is CASSDGTGADYEQYF. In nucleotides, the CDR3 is TGCGCCAGCAGTGACGGGACAGGGGCTGACTACGAGCAGTACTTC.